This TCR beta chain derives from a study of cytomegalovirus exposure and HLA in healthy donors. Study results and caveats: A later analysis found that most CMV-associated TCR beta chains appeared HLA-restricted. As a later analysis showed, a missense DCLRE1C variant was linked to trimming of TCR beta V- and J-genes. A later analysis showed TCR association rates differing by HLA locus, peaking at DRB1 and lowest at HLA-C. Among TCR beta chains, those listed as cytomegalovirus-associated numbered around 160.

Comments on this clone: Its antigen remains unidentified.

The PCR contained 60 Vbeta and 13 Jbeta primers. TCRdb keeps only in-frame clones here, not all; method: immunoSEQ multiplex PCR. This table has around 130,000 clones, about 76% appearing once. Material: PBMCs. The sequence was collected from a man aged 18 to 29 in good health and CMV-seronegative.

As DNA, the CDR3 is TGTGCCATCAGTGGACAGGGGGTCTGGGCTGGGGCCAACGTCCTGACTTTC. Translating it yields CAISGQGVWAGANVLTF. This rearrangement joins TRBV10-3 to TRBJ2-6; the match to TRBD1 covers 9 bases. The CDR3 totals 17 residues. The V and J ends lost 4 bases and 2 bases, in that order; junction bases with no gene match: 6. Per the germline V gene, CDR1 is ENHRY and CDR2 is SYGVKD.